These 9 T cell receptor beta chains were sequenced from one sample in a study of CD8 T cells in Susac syndrome (dated by TCRdb to the late 2010s). The library relied on the immunoSEQ multiplex PCR assay. RNA was extracted using the RNeasy kit, and roughly 0.45 to 1 microgram was reverse transcribed with random hexamers. TCRdb ran its own pipeline on the public reads, namely fastp trimming at Q25 and MiXCR clone calling, and kept in-frame beta chains. Every distinct CDR3 protein forms one entry, paired with its most common genes and DNA. This sample gives 170,000 or so distinct CDR3 sequences in total; about 94% of them show up just once. Together, the top ten hold roughly 0.094% of the sample. The sample was CD4+ T cells from PBMCs. These receptor sequences come from a human donor with multiple sclerosis.

This clonotype is a singleton in its sample. The chain has TRBV7-2 and TRBJ2-1, with D possibly TRBD2 on 5 matching bases. The V gene's germline CDR1 is SGHTA and CDR2 FQGNSA. The CDR3 has 14 amino acids. Trimming left V 6 bases short and J 3 bases short, with 12 bases between. CDR3 nucleotides: TGTGCCAGCAGGTCCGGACTTGTCTACAATGAGCAGTTCTTC. Translation: CASRSGLVYNEQFF.

The chain has TRBV5-1 and TRBJ2-5; possible D gene TRBD1, 6 bases. This CDR3 is built from 15 residues. The ends were cut back, 1 base at V and 1 base at J, with 11 bases in the middle. The germline CDR1 and CDR2 sequences are SGHRS and YFSETQ. CDR3 residues: CASSLIGTPQETQYF. The CDR3 bases are TGCGCCAGCAGCTTGATCGGGACACCCCAAGAGACCCAGTACTTC. Using reference TRBV5-1 and TRBJ2-5 for the parts outside the CDR3, the full variable domain is KAGVTQTPRYLIKTRGQQVTLSCSPISGHRSVSWYQQTPGQGLQFLFEYFSETQRNKGNFPGRFSGRQFSNSRSEMNVSTLELGDSALYLCASSLIGTPQETQYFGPGTRLLVL.

V is TRBV3-1 and J is TRBJ2-1, with a tentative D call TRBD2 (5 bases). This CDR3 has 12 amino acids. CDR1 LGHDT and CDR2 YNNKEL come from the germline V gene (reference sequence). Trimming pared 1 base from V and 12 bases from J, leaving 10 bases between. CDR3 bases: TGTGCCAGCAGCCAAGGGAGTGCGGGGCAGTTCTTC. It translates to CASSQGSAGQFF.

This chain connects TRBV11-2 to TRBJ2-3; 8 bases map to TRBD1. The V and J ends lost 4 bases and 0 bases, in that order; junction bases with no gene match: 12. The germline V gene has CDR1 SGHAT and CDR2 FQNNGV. The CDR3 covers 18 residues. The CDR3 spells CASSSLRGPTKSTDTQYF. The CDR3 DNA sequence: TGTGCCAGCAGCTCACTCAGGGGGCCAACTAAGAGCACAGATACGCAGTATTTT.

The V gene is TRBV20-1, the J gene TRBJ2-7; tentative D call: TRBD2 (6 bases). This CDR3 spans 11 amino acids. Trimming took off 7 bases at V and 3 bases at J, with 10 bases between the two ends. The germline V gene has CDR1 DFQATT and CDR2 SNEGSKA (reference sequence). The CDR3 is CSGRGHYEQYF. In nucleotides, the CDR3 is TGCAGTGGGAGGGGTCACTACGAGCAGTACTTC.

The chain carries TRBV2 and TRBJ1-5; D is uncertain. This CDR3 region has 12 residues. Trimming took 8 bases from V and 7 from J, leaving 12 bases between them. Germline V gene lookup returns CDR1 SNHLY and CDR2 FYNNEI. As DNA, the CDR3 is TGTGCCAGCGGACGGGTCATGCAGCCCCAGCATTTT. Its translation: CASGRVMQPQHF. The variable domain in full, with the rest retrieved from reference TRBV2 and TRBJ1-5, is EPEVTQTPSHQVTQMGQEVILRCVPISNHLYFYWYRQILGQKVEFLVSFYNNEISEKSEIFDDQFSVERPDGSNFTLKIRSTKLEDSAMYFCASGRVMQPQHFGDGTRLSIL.

The chain combines TRBV10-3 with TRBJ1-5; D unclear. The V gene lost 4 bases and the J gene lost 4 bases, with 5 bases spanning the gap. Germline-derived CDR1 and CDR2 are ENHRY and SYGVKD. The CDR3 spans 12 residues. The CDR3 is CAISALNQPQHF. The CDR3, as DNA: TGTGCCATCAGTGCACTTAATCAGCCCCAGCATTTT.

For the CDR3, the DNA is TGTGCCAGCAGCTCTATTGGGAATGACCTCCTCGAGCAGTACTTC. Protein: CASSSIGNDLLEQYF. This chain joins TRBV11-2 and TRBJ2-7; unclear D gene. With 4 bases removed from V and 6 bases from J, the gap between germline ends came to 19 bases. Germline V lookup: CDR1 SGHAT, CDR2 FQNNGV. This CDR3 contains 15 residues.

J is TRBJ2-7 and V is TRBV20-1, with TRBD2 identical over 11 bases. Germline loops: CDR1 DFQATT, CDR2 SNEGSKA (reference sequence). J was trimmed by 1 base and V by 3 bases; bases with no gene match: 5. The CDR3 has 15 amino acids. The CDR3 nucleotides are TGCAGTGCTAGGGGTACTAGCGGGAGTTCCTACGAGCAGTACTTC. Translating gives CSARGTSGSSYEQYF.